This is a list of T cell receptor beta chains from one sample in a study of T cell responses to AZD1222 COVID-19 vaccine. The protocol was immunoSEQ multiplex PCR, while the TCRdb copy is restricted to in-frame clones and leaves out a portion. This sample has some 86,000 clones, with over 75% found just once. The material was peripheral blood, obtained on day 0 of AZD1222 vaccination. The receptor set was obtained from an adult in good health. CDR3s include the opening cysteine and the closing phenylalanine or tryptophan. D genes are given only for firm matches. The size field is filled for only some rows; it gives once, few, many or a size class.

j_gene	d_gene	len	v_gene	abundance	CDR3nt	CDR3aa
TRBJ1-1	TRBD1	13	TRBV6-1	few	TGTGCCAGCAGTGAGCCGGGACAGCCTGAAGCTTTCTTT	CASSEPGQPEAFF
TRBJ1-1	TRBD1	16	TRBV5-6	.	TGTGCCAGCAGCTTCGGCAGGACAGGGAGTGGGAACGAAGCTTTCTTT	CASSFGRTGSGNEAFF
TRBJ1-2	.	12	TRBV12-3/TRBV12-4	.	TGTGCCAGCAGTTTGCGGAACTATGGCTACACCTTC	CASSLRNYGYTF
TRBJ2-3	TRBD2	15	TRBV7-9	once	TGTGCCAGCAGCCCCGGGACTAGCGGTACAGATACGCAGTATTTT	CASSPGTSGTDTQYF
TRBJ1-4	TRBD1	15	TRBV28	.	TGTGCCAGCAGTCCTAACAGGGGTTTAAATGAAAAACTGTTTTTT	CASSPNRGLNEKLFF
TRBJ2-2	.	15	TRBV3-1/TRBV3-2	.	TGTGCCAGCAGCCAAGATGCCAGAGTACCCGGGGAGCTGTTTTTT	CASSQDARVPGELFF
TRBJ2-5	TRBD1	13	TRBV7-2	.	TGTGCCAGCAGCTGGGGACAGCAAGAGACCCAGTACTTC	CASSWGQQETQYF
TRBJ1-1	.	13	TRBV6-5	once	TGTGCCAGCAGTTATTCTTCGGCGGCCAAAGCTTTCTTT	CASSYSSAAKAFF
TRBJ2-2	.	14	TRBV2	.	TGTGCCAGCAGTGACGGGCGCAACACCGGGGAGCTGTTTTTT	CASSDGRNTGELFF
TRBJ1-4	.	13	TRBV7-9	few	TGTGCCAGCAGCCTGGACAGTTCTGAAAAACTGTTTTTT	CASSLDSSEKLFF